The 24 T cell receptor beta chains below come from one sample, sequenced in a study of T-cell memory formation after mild COVID-19. TCRdb re-derived calls from the 5' RACE reads in MiXCR, one entry per CDR3 protein. Of hundreds of thousands of distinct CDR3 sequences listed, approximately 21% were seen once; the top ten hold approximately 8.4%. The sample comprised PBMCs or a T cell subset sorted from them (not recorded which). These receptor sequences come from an adult woman who had mild COVID-19 (a few samples of this study predate the infection). Cell type and time point are not known.

This clonotype has more than one count but fewer than ten. The chain uses TRBV29-1 and TRBJ1-4; D is uncertain. V lost 2 bases to trimming and J lost 7 bases, with 11 bases between them. This CDR3 is built from 13 residues. CDR1 and CDR2 from the germline V gene are SQVTM and ANQGSEA. The CDR3 sequence is CSVESGIAEKLFF. CDR3 coding DNA: TGCAGCGTTGAATCTGGGATCGCTGAAAAACTGTTTTTT.

The rearrangement joins TRBV19 to TRBJ1-5; the D gene is possibly TRBD1 (5 bases). The germline gives CDR1 LNHDA, CDR2 SQIVND (reference sequence). The CDR3 runs to 14 residues. V was trimmed by 6 bases and J by 6 bases, leaving 15 bases between them. In DNA, the CDR3 is TGTGCCAGTAGAATGACAGAGAGGAGTCAGCCCCAGCATTTT. This codes for CASRMTERSQPQHF.

This clonotype was seen only a few times. The chain joins TRBV7-2 to TRBJ2-1, with a possible D match to TRBD1 (6 bases). The germline V gene has CDR1 SGHTA and CDR2 FQGNSA. V lost 4 bases and J lost 4, with 20 bases in between. CDR3 length equals 17 residues. The CDR3: CASSSGSGTLYYNEQFF. The CDR3 region has the DNA TGTGCCAGCAGCTCGGGGTCCGGGACACTGTATTACAATGAGCAGTTCTTC.

There are a few counts of this clonotype. The chain is built from TRBV5-1 and TRBJ2-1; tentatively, D is TRBD2 (6 bases). The CDR3 extends over 20 amino acids. V was cut by 2 bases and J by 0 bases, with 24 bases left in between. CDR1 and CDR2 (germline): SGHRS, YFSETQ. CDR3: CASSLFSMLGGESSYNEQFF. CDR3 sequence (DNA): TGCGCCAGCAGCTTATTTTCTATGCTGGGGGGAGAAAGCTCCTACAATGAGCAGTTCTTC.

The chain links TRBV29-1 to TRBJ2-7; D unresolved. Germline-derived CDR1 and CDR2 are SQVTM and ANQGSEA. Trimming took off 0 bases at V and 2 bases at J, with 8 bases between the two ends. CDR3 length: 13 amino acids. The CDR3 loop is CSVEEAETYEQYF. DNA for the CDR3: TGCAGCGTTGAAGAGGCAGAAACCTACGAGCAGTACTTC.

The V call is TRBV6-2 or TRBV6-3, the J call TRBJ2-3, with D perhaps matching TRBD1 (6 bases). CDR1 and CDR2 (germline): MNHEY, SVGEGT. The V gene lost 4 bases and the J gene lost 2 bases, with 13 bases spanning the gap. The CDR3 contains 15 residues. CDR3 coding DNA: TGTGCCAGCAGTTGGGGGCGGAGCCCCACAGATACGCAGTATTTT. Protein: CASSWGRSPTDTQYF.

This clonotype was detected only a few times. The DNA for the CDR3 is TGTGCCAGCAGCCAAGTTACAGGCCAAGGCGAAAACATTCAGTACTTC. It translates to CASSQVTGQGENIQYF. The chain employs TRBV4-2 and TRBJ2-4, with D maybe TRBD1 (5 bases). CDR1 is LGHNA and CDR2 is YNFKEQ in the germline V gene. The CDR3 has 16 amino acids. V dropped 1 base and J dropped 5 bases, with 15 bases sitting between them.

Only a few counts were recorded for this clonotype. The chain uses TRBV6-6 and TRBJ2-1; TRBD2 agrees at 10 bases. The CDR3 consists of 15 residues. Germline V lookup: CDR1 MNHNY, CDR2 SVGAGI (reference sequence). After removal of 6 bases from V and 6 bases from J, the junction contained 8 bases not matched to a gene. CDR3 coding DNA: TGTGCCAGCAGGAGCGGGAGGGCTGGGGGCAATGAGCAGTTCTTC. It yields the protein CASRSGRAGGNEQFF.

The chain carries TRBV5-1 and TRBJ1-5; D remains ambiguous. With 0 bases removed from V and 3 bases from J, the gap between germline ends came to 10 bases. The germline V gene has CDR1 SGHRS and CDR2 YFSETQ. The CDR3 loop spans 15 amino acids. The DNA of the CDR3 is TGCGCCAGCAGCTTGGAAACGGGCTACAATCAGCCCCAGCATTTT. This gives the protein CASSLETGYNQPQHF.

The rearrangement links TRBV3-1 to TRBJ2-1, with D perhaps TRBD2 (6 bases). Germline loops: CDR1 LGHDT, CDR2 YNNKEL (reference sequence). The V and J ends lost 5 bases and 6 bases respectively, with 14 bases between them. CDR3 length: 14 residues. The CDR3 DNA reads TGTGCCAGCAGCGACCTCGGGGGACCCAATGAGCAGTTCTTC. Protein: CASSDLGGPNEQFF.

V is TRBV2 and J is TRBJ2-2, with 12 bases aligning to TRBD2. Looked up from germline, CDR1 is SNHLY and CDR2 is FYNNEI. The CDR3 runs to 19 residues. The J segment lost 1 base and the V segment lost 5 bases, leaving 11 bases of the junction unmatched. The CDR3 loop is CASSNRLAGDTLNTGELFF. CDR3 sequence (DNA): TGTGCCAGCAGTAACAGACTAGCGGGGGATACCTTGAACACCGGGGAGCTGTTTTTT. The whole variable domain, remainder taken from reference TRBV2 and TRBJ2-2, is EPEVTQTPSHQVTQMGQEVILRCVPISNHLYFYWYRQILGQKVEFLVSFYNNEISEKSEIFDDQFSVERPDGSNFTLKIRSTKLEDSAMYFCASSNRLAGDTLNTGELFFGEGSRLTVL.

This clonotype occurred a few times. The chain combines TRBV7-8 with TRBJ2-2; maybe TRBD1 (6 bases). Trimming stripped 8 bases from V and 2 bases from J, with 18 bases between. Germline CDR1 SGHVS, CDR2 FQNEAQ. There are 16 residues in the CDR3. In DNA, the CDR3 is TGTGCCAGCTGGACAGAGGGCAGGGAAAACACCGGGGAGCTGTTTTTT. Protein sequence: CASWTEGRENTGELFF.

The chain carries TRBV27 and TRBJ2-2, with 8 nucleotides matching TRBD2. The germline gives CDR1 MNHEY, CDR2 SMNVEV (reference sequence). V shed 5 bases and J 2 bases; nucleotides not matched to a gene: 4. The CDR3 is made up of 15 amino acids. The CDR3 bases are TGTGCCAGCAGTCCCTTAGCGGGAAACACCGGGGAGCTGTTTTTT. Protein sequence: CASSPLAGNTGELFF.

Only a few counts were recorded for this clonotype. The chain employs TRBV20-1 and TRBJ2-5; D perhaps matches TRBD2 (6 bases). This CDR3 is built from 13 residues. Germline loops: CDR1 DFQATT, CDR2 SNEGSKA (reference sequence). The V end lost 5 bases, the J end lost 1 base, and 11 bases lay between the germline ends. The CDR3 DNA sequence: TGCAGTGCTGCCCGGGACTTCCAAGAGACCCAGTACTTC. It yields the protein CSAARDFQETQYF.

This clonotype was observed a few times. V is TRBV7-9 and J is TRBJ2-7; 7 nucleotides agree with TRBD1. CDR1 and CDR2 from the germline V gene are SEHNR and FQNEAQ (reference sequence). V dropped 5 bases and J dropped 0; count of bases not matched to a gene: 4. The CDR3 totals 14 residues. CDR3 nucleotide sequence: TGTGCCAGCAGCAAGACAGGGAGCTCCTACGAGCAGTACTTC. This sequence encodes CASSKTGSSYEQYF. Drawing the rest from reference TRBV7-9 and TRBJ2-7, the complete variable domain is DTGVSQNPRHKITKRGQNVTFRCDPISEHNRLYWYRQTLGQGPEFLTYFQNEAQLEKSRLLSDRFSAERPKGSFSTLEIQRTEQGDSAMYLCASSKTGSSYEQYFGPGTRLTVT.

This clonotype was found many times. The chain couples TRBV5-1 to TRBJ2-3, with 8 positions matching TRBD2. From germline, CDR1 is SGHRS and CDR2 YFSETQ. V lost 0 bases and J lost 4; bases outside the gene matches: 10. The CDR3 totals 17 residues. The CDR3 loop is CASSLENWREEPDTQYF. The CDR3 bases are TGCGCCAGCAGCTTGGAGAATTGGCGGGAGGAGCCAGATACGCAGTATTTT.

The sample holds a few counts of this clonotype. The chain joins TRBV20-1 to TRBJ1-1; a weak D match, TRBD1 (5 bases). This CDR3 contains 11 residues. The germline V and J ends were trimmed by 8 bases and 2 bases, with 9 bases remaining between them. Looked up from germline, CDR1 is DFQATT and CDR2 is SNEGSKA (reference sequence). The CDR3 sequence is CSQTGNTEAFF. CDR3 coding DNA: TGCAGTCAAACAGGAAACACTGAAGCTTTCTTT.

CDR3 protein: CASSPGDFPYEQYF. The DNA of the CDR3 is TGTGCCAGCAGCCCCGGGGATTTTCCCTACGAGCAGTACTTC. This chain joins TRBV7-9 and TRBJ2-7, with a possible D match to TRBD2 (5 bases). Trimming removed 5 bases at V and 2 bases at J, with 13 bases between. Germline loops: CDR1 SEHNR, CDR2 FQNEAQ (reference sequence). The length of the CDR3 is 14 residues.

The rearrangement joins TRBV7-6 to TRBJ1-3; TRBD1 might be the D (5 bases). With 2 bases removed from V and 4 bases from J, the gap between germline ends came to 21 bases. Germline V gene data show CDR1 as SGHVS and CDR2 as FNYEAQ. This CDR3 spans 18 amino acids. CDR3 protein: CASSLFGLSGRDGNTIYF. The CDR3 DNA reads as TGTGCCAGCAGCTTATTCGGGTTGTCGGGTAGGGACGGAAACACCATATATTTT. The whole variable domain, remainder taken from reference TRBV7-6 and TRBJ1-3, is GAGVSQSPRYKVTKRGQDVALRCDPISGHVSLYWYRQALGQGPEFLTYFNYEAQQDKSGLPNDRFSAERPEGSISTLTIQRTEQRDSAMYRCASSLFGLSGRDGNTIYFGEGSWLTVV.

The chain recombines TRBV5-5 with TRBJ1-2; D is unresolved. Germline CDR1 reads SGHKS; CDR2 reads YYEKEE (reference sequence). The CDR3 contains 15 residues. V lost 4 bases and J 3 bases, leaving 16 bases between the germline ends. The CDR3 loop is CASSPEAAPYYGYTF. CDR3 nucleotide sequence: TGTGCCAGCAGCCCGGAGGCGGCTCCCTACTATGGCTACACCTTC.

Only a few counts were recorded for this clonotype. J is TRBJ2-5 and V is TRBV10-3; D is possibly TRBD1 (5 bases). The germline gives CDR1 ENHRY, CDR2 SYGVKD. Trimming pared 3 bases from V and 4 bases from J, leaving 15 bases between. The CDR3 has 15 residues. The CDR3 DNA sequence: TGTGCCATCAGTGAATGGGTCAGGGCCCGAGAGACCCAGTACTTC. As protein: CAISEWVRARETQYF.

There are a few counts of this clonotype. The rearrangement joins TRBV7-3 to TRBJ2-3; D assignment may be TRBD1 or TRBD2 (5 bases each). V was clipped by 5 bases and J by 7 bases, with 19 bases between them. CDR1 and CDR2 from the germline V gene are SGHTA and FQGTGA. This CDR3 region has 15 residues. The CDR3 sequence: CASSAYTGTPYTQYF. CDR3 in DNA: TGTGCCAGCAGCGCGTATACCGGGACCCCCTATACGCAGTATTTT. Using reference TRBV7-3 and TRBJ2-3 for the parts outside the CDR3, the full variable domain is GAGVSQTPSNKVTEKGKYVELRCDPISGHTALYWYRQSLGQGPEFLIYFQGTGAADDSGLPNDRFFAVRPEGSVSTLKIQRTERGDSAVYLCASSAYTGTPYTQYFGPGTRLTVL.

This chain links TRBV3-1 with TRBJ2-2; D is possibly TRBD2 (5 bases). The CDR3 is 15 residues long. CDR1 and CDR2 from the germline V gene are LGHDT and YNNKEL (reference sequence). The ends were cut back, 6 bases at V and 0 bases at J, with 11 bases in the middle. CDR3 in DNA: TGTGCCAGCAGGATCGGACTGCCGAACACCGGGGAGCTGTTTTTT. Translation gives CASRIGLPNTGELFF.

This clonotype was seen at least ten times. The chain couples TRBV4-1 to TRBJ2-7; the match to TRBD1 covers 7 bases. The V gene end was trimmed by 4 bases and the J gene end by 3 bases; junction bases not matched to a gene: 6. Germline CDR1 MGHRA, CDR2 YSYEKL. The CDR3 runs to 14 residues. The CDR3 nucleotides are TGCGCCAGCAGCCCCCTAGGGGGCATCTACGAGCAGTACTTC. This sequence encodes CASSPLGGIYEQYF.